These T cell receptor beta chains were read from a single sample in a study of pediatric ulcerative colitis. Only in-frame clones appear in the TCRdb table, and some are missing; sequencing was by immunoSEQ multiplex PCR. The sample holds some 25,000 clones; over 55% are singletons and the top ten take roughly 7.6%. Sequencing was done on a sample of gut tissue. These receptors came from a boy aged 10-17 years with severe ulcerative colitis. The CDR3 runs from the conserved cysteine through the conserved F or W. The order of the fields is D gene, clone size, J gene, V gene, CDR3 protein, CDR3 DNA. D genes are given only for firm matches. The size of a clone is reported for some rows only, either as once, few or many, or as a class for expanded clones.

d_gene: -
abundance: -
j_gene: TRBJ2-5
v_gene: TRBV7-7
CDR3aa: CASSLVGGGPRETQYF
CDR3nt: TGTGCTAGCAGCTTAGTAGGGGGAGGGCCGCGGGAGACCCAGTACTTC

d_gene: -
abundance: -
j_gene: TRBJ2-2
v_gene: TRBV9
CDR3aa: CASIPSDYVGELFF
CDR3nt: TGTGCCAGCATCCCCAGCGATTATGTCGGGGAGCTGTTTTTT

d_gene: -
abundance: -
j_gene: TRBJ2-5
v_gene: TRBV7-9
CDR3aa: CASTPGYSSFQETQYF
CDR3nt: TGTGCCAGCACCCCGGGGTACAGCTCGTTCCAAGAGACCCAGTACTTC

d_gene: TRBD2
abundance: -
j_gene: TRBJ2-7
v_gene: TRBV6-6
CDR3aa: CASSPSGSIYEQYF
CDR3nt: TGTGCCAGCAGCCCCAGCGGGAGTATCTACGAGCAGTACTTC

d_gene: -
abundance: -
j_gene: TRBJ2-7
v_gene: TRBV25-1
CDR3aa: CASSEPARDEQYF
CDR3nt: TGTGCCAGCAGTGAACCGGCCCGTGACGAGCAGTACTTC

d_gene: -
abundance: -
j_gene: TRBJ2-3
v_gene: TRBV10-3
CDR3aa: CAISEPLSTGNTDTQYF
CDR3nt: TGTGCCATCAGTGAGCCTCTCTCGACGGGGAATACAGATACGCAGTATTTT

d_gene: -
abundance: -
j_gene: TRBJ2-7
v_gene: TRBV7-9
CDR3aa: CASSLQGEQYF
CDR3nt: TGTGCCAGCAGCTTACAGGGCGAGCAGTACTTC

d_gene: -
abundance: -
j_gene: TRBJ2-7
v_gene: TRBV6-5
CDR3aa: CASSYGRGNYEQYF
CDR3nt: TGTGCCAGCAGTTACGGACGGGGGAACTACGAGCAGTACTTC

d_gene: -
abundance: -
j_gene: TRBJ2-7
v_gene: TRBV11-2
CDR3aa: CASSLEASYEQYF
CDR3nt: TGTGCCAGCAGCTTAGAAGCGTCCTACGAGCAGTACTTC

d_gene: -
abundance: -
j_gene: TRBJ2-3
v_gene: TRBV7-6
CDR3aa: CASSSPVGSGTDTQYF
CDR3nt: TGTGCCAGCAGCTCCCCCGTCGGGAGCGGCACAGATACGCAGTATTTT

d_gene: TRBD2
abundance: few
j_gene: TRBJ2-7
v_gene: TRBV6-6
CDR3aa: CATNDRLAGTYEQYF
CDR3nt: TGTGCCACGAACGACCGACTAGCGGGGACCTACGAGCAGTACTTC

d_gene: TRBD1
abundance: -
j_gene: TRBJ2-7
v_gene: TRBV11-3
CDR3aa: CASSLALTGTYEQYF
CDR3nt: TGTGCCAGCAGCTTAGCTCTGACAGGGACCTACGAGCAGTACTTC

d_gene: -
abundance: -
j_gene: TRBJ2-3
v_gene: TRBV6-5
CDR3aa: CASSKRVGFDTQYF
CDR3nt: TGTGCCAGCTCCAAGAGGGTAGGGTTTGATACGCAGTATTTT